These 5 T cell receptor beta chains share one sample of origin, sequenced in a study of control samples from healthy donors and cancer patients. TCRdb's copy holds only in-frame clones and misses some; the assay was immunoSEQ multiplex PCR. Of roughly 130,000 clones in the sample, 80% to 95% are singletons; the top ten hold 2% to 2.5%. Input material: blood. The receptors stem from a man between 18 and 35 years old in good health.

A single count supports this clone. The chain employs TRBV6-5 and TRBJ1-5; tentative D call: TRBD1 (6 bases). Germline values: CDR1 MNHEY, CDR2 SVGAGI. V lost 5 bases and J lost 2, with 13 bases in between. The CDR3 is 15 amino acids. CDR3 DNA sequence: TGTGCCAGCAGTAGGGGGGGTTCGGGCAATCAGCCCCAGCATTTT. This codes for CASSRGGSGNQPQHF.

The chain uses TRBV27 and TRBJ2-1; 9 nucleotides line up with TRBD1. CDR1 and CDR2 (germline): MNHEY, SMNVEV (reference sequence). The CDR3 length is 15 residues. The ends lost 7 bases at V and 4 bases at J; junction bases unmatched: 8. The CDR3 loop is CASTPLGQGYNEQFF. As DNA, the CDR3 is TGTGCCAGCACCCCCCTGGGACAGGGATACAATGAGCAGTTCTTC.

The DNA of the CDR3 is TGTGCCAGCGCACAGGGGGCTTACGAGCAGTACTTC. Protein product: CASAQGAYEQYF. The chain joins TRBV12-3 or TRBV12-4 to TRBJ2-7, with TRBD1 identical over 9 bases. J lost 4 bases, V lost 8 bases, and 3 bases had no gene match. CDR3 length: 12 residues.

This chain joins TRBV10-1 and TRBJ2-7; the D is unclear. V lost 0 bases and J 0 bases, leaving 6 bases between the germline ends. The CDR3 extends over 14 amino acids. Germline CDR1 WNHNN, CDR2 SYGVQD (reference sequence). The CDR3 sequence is CASSESGSSYEQYF. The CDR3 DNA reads TGCGCCAGCAGTGAGTCGGGTAGCTCCTACGAGCAGTACTTC.

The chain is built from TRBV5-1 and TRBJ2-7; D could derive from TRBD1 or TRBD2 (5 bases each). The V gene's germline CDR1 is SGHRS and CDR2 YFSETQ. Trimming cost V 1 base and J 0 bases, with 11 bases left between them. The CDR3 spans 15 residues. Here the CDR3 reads CASSLIPGTSYEQYF. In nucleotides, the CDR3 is TGCGCCAGCAGCTTGATCCCTGGGACCTCCTACGAGCAGTACTTC.